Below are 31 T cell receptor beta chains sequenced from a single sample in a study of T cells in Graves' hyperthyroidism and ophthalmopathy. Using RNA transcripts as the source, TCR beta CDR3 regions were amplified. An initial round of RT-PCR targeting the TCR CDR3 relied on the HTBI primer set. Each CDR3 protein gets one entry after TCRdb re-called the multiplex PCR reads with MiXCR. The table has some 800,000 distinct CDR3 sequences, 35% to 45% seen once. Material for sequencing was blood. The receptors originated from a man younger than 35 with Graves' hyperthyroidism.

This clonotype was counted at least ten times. This chain's CDR3 is CSARDGPEAFF. CDR3 DNA: TGCAGCGCAAGGGACGGCCCCGAAGCTTTCTTT. J is TRBJ1-1 and V is TRBV29-1; tentative D call: TRBD1 (5 bases). The CDR3 sequence is 11 residues long. V was trimmed by 7 bases and J by 8 bases, leaving 14 bases between them. Germline V gene lookup returns CDR1 SQVTM and CDR2 ANQGSEA.

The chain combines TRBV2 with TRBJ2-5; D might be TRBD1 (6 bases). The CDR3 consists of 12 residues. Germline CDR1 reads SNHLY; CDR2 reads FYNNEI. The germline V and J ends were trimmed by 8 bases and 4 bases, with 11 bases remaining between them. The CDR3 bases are TGTGCCAGCTATGGGGGCTCAGAGACCCAGTACTTC. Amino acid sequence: CASYGGSETQYF.

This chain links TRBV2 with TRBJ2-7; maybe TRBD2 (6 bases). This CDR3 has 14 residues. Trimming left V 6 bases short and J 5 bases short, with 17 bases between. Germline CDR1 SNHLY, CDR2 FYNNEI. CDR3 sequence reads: CASREPGLLHEQYF. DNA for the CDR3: TGTGCCAGCAGGGAACCGGGACTCCTCCACGAGCAGTACTTC.

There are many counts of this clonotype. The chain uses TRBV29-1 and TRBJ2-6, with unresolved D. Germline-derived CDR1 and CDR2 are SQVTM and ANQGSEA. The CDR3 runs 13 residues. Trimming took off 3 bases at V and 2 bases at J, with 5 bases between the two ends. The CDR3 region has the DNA TGCAGCGTTGAGGTCGCTGGGGCCAACGTCCTGACTTTC. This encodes CSVEVAGANVLTF.

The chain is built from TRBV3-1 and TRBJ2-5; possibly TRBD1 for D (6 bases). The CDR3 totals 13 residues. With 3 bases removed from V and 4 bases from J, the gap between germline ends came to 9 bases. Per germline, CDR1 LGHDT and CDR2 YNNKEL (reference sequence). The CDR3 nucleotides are TGTGCCAGCAGCCAGTACAGGGCAGAGACCCAGTACTTC. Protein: CASSQYRAETQYF.

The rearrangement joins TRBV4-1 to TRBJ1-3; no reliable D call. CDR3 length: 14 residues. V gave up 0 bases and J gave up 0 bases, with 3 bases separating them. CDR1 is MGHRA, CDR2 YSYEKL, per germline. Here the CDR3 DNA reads TGCGCCAGCAGCCAAGAAAGCTCTGGAAACACCATATATTTT. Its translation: CASSQESSGNTIYF.

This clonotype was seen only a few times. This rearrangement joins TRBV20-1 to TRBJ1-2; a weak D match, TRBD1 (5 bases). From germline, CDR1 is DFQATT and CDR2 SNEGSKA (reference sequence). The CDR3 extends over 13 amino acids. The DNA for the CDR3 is TGCAGCTCGCCCCTGGGGGGGTCGAGTGGCTACACCTTC. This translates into CSSPLGGSSGYTF.

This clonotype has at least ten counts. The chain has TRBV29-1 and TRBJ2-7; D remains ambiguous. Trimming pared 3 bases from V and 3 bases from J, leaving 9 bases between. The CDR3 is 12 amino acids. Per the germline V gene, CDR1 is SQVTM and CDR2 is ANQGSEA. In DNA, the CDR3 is TGCAGCGTTGACGTGGATGACTACGAGCAGTACTTC. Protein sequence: CSVDVDDYEQYF.

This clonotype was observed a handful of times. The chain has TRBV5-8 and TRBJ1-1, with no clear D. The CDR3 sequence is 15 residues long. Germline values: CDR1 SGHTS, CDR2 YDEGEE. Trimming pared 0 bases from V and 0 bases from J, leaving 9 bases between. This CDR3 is CASSLVVTLNTEAFF. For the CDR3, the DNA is TGTGCCAGCAGCTTGGTAGTCACCTTGAACACTGAAGCTTTCTTT.

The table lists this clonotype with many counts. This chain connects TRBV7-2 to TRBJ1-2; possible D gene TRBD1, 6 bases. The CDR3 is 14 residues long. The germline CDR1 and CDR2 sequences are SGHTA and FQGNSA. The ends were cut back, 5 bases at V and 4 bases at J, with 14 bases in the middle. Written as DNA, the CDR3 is TGTGCCAGCAGCCCCCGGACAGATGTCTATGGCTACACCTTC. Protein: CASSPRTDVYGYTF.

DNA for the CDR3: TGTGCCAGCAGCTTATACCCCAGGGCCCGCAATCAGCCCCAGCATTTT. This gives the protein CASSLYPRARNQPQHF. The chain combines TRBV7-2 with TRBJ1-5; D might be TRBD1 (5 bases). V lost 2 bases to trimming and J lost 2 bases, with 13 bases between them. From germline, CDR1 is SGHTA and CDR2 FQGNSA. The CDR3 contains 16 residues.

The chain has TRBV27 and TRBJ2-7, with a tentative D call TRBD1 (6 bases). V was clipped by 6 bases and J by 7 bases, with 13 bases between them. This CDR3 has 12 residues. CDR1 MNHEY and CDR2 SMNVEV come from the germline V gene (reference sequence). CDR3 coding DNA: TGTGCCAGCAGATACAGGGAAGGAGAGCAGTACTTC. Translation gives CASRYREGEQYF.

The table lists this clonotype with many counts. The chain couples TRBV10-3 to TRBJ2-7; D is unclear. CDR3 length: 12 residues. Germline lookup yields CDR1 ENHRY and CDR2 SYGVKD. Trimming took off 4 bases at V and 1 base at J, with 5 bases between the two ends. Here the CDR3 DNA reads TGTGCCATCAGTGCGTTGTCCTACGAGCAGTACTTC. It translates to CAISALSYEQYF.

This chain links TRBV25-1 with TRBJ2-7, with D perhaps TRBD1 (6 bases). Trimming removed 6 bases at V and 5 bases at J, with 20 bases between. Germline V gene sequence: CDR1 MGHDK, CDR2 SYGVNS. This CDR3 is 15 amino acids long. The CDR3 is CASSVEETGFDEQYF. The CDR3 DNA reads TGTGCCAGCAGCGTTGAAGAGACAGGTTTCGACGAGCAGTACTTC.

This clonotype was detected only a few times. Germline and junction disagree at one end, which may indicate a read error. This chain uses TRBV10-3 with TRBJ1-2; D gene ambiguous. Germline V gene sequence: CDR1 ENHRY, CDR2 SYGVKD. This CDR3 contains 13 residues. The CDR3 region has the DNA TGTGCCAGCAGTTACTTGAGGACGGATGGCTACACCTTC. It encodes CASSYLRTDGYTF.

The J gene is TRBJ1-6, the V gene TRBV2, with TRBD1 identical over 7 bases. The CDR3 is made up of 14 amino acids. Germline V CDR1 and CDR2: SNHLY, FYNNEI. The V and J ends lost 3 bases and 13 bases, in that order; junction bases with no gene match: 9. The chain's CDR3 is CASSENRGRQPLHF. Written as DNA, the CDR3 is TGTGCCAGCAGTGAGAACAGGGGACGACAGCCCCTCCACTTT.

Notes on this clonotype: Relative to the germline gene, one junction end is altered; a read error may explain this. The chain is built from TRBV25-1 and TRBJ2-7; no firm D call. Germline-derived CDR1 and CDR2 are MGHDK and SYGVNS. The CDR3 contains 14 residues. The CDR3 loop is CACSASIHRYEQYF. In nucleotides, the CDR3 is TGTGCCTGCAGTGCCAGTATCCACCGCTACGAGCAGTACTTC.

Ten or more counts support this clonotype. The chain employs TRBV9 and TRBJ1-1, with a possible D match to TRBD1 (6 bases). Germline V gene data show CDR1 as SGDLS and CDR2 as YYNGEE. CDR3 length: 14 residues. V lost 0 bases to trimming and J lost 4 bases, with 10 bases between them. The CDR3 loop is CASSVDSGVTEAFF. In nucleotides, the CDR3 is TGTGCCAGCAGCGTAGATTCAGGGGTCACTGAAGCTTTCTTT.

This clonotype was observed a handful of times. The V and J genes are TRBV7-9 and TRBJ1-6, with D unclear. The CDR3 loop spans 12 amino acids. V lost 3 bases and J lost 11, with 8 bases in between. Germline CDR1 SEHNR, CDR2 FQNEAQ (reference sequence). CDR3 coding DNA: TGTGCCAGCAGCTTTAAAAATACACCCCTCCACTTT. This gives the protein CASSFKNTPLHF.

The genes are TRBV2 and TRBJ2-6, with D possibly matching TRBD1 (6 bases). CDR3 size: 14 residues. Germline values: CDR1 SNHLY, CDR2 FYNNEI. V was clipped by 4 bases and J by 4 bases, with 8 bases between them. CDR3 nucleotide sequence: TGTGCCAGCAGTGCCGGGACAGGGGCCAACGTCCTGACTTTC. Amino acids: CASSAGTGANVLTF.

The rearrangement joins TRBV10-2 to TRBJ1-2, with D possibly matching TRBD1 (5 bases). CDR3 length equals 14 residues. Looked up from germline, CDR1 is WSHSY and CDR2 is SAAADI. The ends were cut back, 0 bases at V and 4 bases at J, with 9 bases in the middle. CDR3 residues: CASSESTATYGYTF. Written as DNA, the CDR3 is TGCGCCAGCAGTGAGTCGACAGCGACCTATGGCTACACCTTC.

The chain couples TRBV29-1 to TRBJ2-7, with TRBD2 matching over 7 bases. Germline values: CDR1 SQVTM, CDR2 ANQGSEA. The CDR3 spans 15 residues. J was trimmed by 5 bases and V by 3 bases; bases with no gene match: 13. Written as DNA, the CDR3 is TGCAGCGTTGACCCCTCGGGGGGAGCTTGGGACGAGCAGTACTTC. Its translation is CSVDPSGGAWDEQYF.

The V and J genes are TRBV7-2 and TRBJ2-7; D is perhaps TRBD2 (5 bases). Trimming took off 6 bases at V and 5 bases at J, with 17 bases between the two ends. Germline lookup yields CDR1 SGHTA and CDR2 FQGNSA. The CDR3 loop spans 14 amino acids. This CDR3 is CASSSPEAVNEQYF. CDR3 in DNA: TGTGCCAGCAGTTCTCCGGAGGCGGTTAACGAGCAGTACTTC.

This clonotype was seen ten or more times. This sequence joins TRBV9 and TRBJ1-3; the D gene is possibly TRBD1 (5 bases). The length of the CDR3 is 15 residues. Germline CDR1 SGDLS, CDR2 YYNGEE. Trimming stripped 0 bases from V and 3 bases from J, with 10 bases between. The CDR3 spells CASSVDAGYGNTIYF. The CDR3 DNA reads TGTGCCAGCAGCGTAGACGCAGGGTATGGAAACACCATATATTTT.

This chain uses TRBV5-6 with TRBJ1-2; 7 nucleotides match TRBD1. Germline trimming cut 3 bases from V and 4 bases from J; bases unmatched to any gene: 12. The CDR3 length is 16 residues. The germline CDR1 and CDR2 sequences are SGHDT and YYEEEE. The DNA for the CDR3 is TGTGCCAGCAGCTCCGGGACAGACAACTCTCTCTATGGCTACACCTTC. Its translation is CASSSGTDNSLYGYTF. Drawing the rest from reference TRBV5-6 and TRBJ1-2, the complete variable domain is DAGVTQSPTHLIKTRGQQVTLRCSPKSGHDTVSWYQQALGQGPQFIFQYYEEEERQRGNFPDRFSGHQFPNYSSELNVNALLLGDSALYLCASSSGTDNSLYGYTFGSGTRLTVV.

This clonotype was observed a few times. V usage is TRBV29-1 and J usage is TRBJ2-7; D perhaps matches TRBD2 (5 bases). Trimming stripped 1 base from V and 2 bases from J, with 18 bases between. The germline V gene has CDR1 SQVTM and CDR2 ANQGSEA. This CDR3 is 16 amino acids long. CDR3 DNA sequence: TGCAGCGTTGAAGTGTTATCAGCGGAAATTGCCTACGAGCAGTACTTC. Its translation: CSVEVLSAEIAYEQYF.

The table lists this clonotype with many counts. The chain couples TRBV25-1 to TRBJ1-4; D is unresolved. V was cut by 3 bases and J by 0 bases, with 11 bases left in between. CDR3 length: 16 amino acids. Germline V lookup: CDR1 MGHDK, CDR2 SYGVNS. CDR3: CASSDPRHSTNEKLFF. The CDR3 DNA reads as TGTGCCAGCAGTGACCCGCGACACTCAACTAATGAAAAACTGTTTTTT.

Here the CDR3 DNA reads TGCAGTGCTAGACGGGGGCCCAACTATGGCTACACCTTC. It encodes CSARRGPNYGYTF. The rearrangement links TRBV20-1 to TRBJ1-2; possibly TRBD1 for D (6 bases). The CDR3 has 13 residues. V was cut by 2 bases and J by 2 bases, with 9 bases left in between. Germline loops: CDR1 DFQATT, CDR2 SNEGSKA (reference sequence).

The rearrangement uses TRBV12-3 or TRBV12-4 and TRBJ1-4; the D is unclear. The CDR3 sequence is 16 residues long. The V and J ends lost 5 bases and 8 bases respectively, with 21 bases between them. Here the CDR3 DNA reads TGTGCCAGCAGTCTATCCCCCGCGGGCGGTAGGGAAAAACTGTTTTTT. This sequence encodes CASSLSPAGGREKLFF.

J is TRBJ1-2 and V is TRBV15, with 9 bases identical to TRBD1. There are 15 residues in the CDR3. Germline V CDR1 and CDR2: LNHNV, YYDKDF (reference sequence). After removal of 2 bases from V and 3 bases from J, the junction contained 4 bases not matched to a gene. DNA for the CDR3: TGTGCCACCAGCAGACACCGGGACAGGGACTATGGCTACACCTTC. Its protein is CATSRHRDRDYGYTF.

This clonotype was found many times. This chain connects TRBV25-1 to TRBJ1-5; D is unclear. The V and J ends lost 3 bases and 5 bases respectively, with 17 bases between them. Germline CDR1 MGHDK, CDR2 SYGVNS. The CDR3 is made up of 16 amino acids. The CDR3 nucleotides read TGTGCCAGCAGTGACGAATTGTATAGGTTAGATCAGCCCCAGCATTTT. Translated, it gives CASSDELYRLDQPQHF.